Listed here are 25 T cell receptor beta chains from one sample, sequenced in a study of blood T cell repertoires in COVID-19. The assay was immunoSEQ multiplex PCR, and TCRdb's table has in-frame clones only and misses some. The sample consists of some 240,000 clones, around 84% of them appearing once. The specimen was PBMCs or T cells enriched from blood (not recorded which). These receptors came from a man younger than 40 with acute COVID-19.

This clone has only one observation. V is TRBV3-1 (or the pseudogene TRBV3-2) and J is TRBJ1-1, with TRBD1 matching over 8 bases. The CDR3 is made up of 15 amino acids. With 4 bases clipped from V and 0 bases from J, the junction kept 4 bases outside the gene matches. The germline V gene has CDR1 LGHDT and CDR2 YNNKEL (reference sequence). CDR3 nucleotides: TGTGCCAGCAGCCCACGGACAGGGATGAACACTGAAGCTTTCTTT. Protein: CASSPRTGMNTEAFF.

V and J are TRBV29-1 and TRBJ2-3; D possibly corresponds to TRBD2 (6 bases). V lost 4 bases, J lost 4 bases, and 12 bases lay in between. The germline CDR1 and CDR2 sequences are SQVTM and ANQGSEA. The CDR3 covers 13 residues. The CDR3 sequence is CSVADWRADTQYF. The CDR3 nucleotides read TGCAGCGTTGCGGACTGGAGGGCAGATACGCAGTATTTT.

The chain links TRBV23-1 to TRBJ2-5; D gene uncertain. TRBV23-1 is placed among ORFs of uncertain function. Deletions cut 6 bases from V and 3 bases from J, with 5 bases between. The CDR3 is 11 amino acids. CDR3 loop: CASSPKETQYF. The CDR3 coding sequence is TGCGCCAGCAGCCCAAAAGAGACCCAGTACTTC.

The rearrangement links TRBV6-1 to TRBJ2-3, with TRBD1 matching 7 bases. Losses at the gene ends were 4 bases for V and 1 base for J; bases not matched to a gene: 11. The CDR3 has 17 residues. Germline CDR1 is MNHNS and CDR2 is SASEGT. The CDR3: CASSAQQGGGGTDTQYF. Written as DNA, the CDR3 is TGTGCCAGCAGTGCACAGCAAGGGGGCGGTGGCACAGATACGCAGTATTTT.

The rearrangement joins TRBV23-1 to TRBJ1-2; TRBD1 matches at 8 bases. TRBV23-1 falls under the ORF class, with uncertain function. CDR3 size: 17 residues. The V and J ends lost 1 base and 2 bases, in that order; junction bases with no gene match: 9. The CDR3 reads CASSQFRTGTVNYGYTF. In DNA, the CDR3 is TGCGCCAGCAGTCAATTTAGGACAGGGACGGTAAACTATGGCTACACCTTC.

This sequence joins TRBV7-9 and TRBJ2-4, with D perhaps TRBD1 (6 bases). The germline V gene encodes CDR1 SEHNR and CDR2 FQNEAQ (reference sequence). V dropped 8 bases and J dropped 3 bases, with 17 bases sitting between them. The CDR3 is made up of 15 amino acids. Here the CDR3 DNA reads TGTGCCAGCCTTCCGATTGGGGGCGGCAAAAACATTCAGTACTTC. The encoded protein is CASLPIGGGKNIQYF.

The V and J genes are TRBV5-4 and TRBJ1-5; 9 bases are shared with TRBD1. The CDR3 covers 13 residues. Germline CDR1 reads SGHNT; CDR2 reads YYREEE (reference sequence). J was trimmed by 6 bases and V by 3 bases; bases with no gene match: 1. CDR3 in amino acids: CASSWDRAQPQHF. CDR3 bases: TGTGCCAGCAGCTGGGACAGGGCTCAGCCCCAGCATTTT.

Comment on this clone: The junction differs from germline at one of its ends, possibly a read error. The chain uses TRBV5-1 and TRBJ2-1; 8 nucleotides match TRBD1. Germline V lookup: CDR1 SGHRS, CDR2 YFSETQ. The CDR3 runs to 13 residues. CDR3 coding DNA: TGTGCCAGCAGCGCACGACAGGGGTATGAGCAGTTCTTC. Its translation is CASSARQGYEQFF.

This rearrangement joins TRBV18 to TRBJ2-3, with TRBD2 as a possible D gene (5 bases). The germline V and J ends were trimmed by 7 bases and 1 base, with 12 bases remaining between them. Germline lookup yields CDR1 KGHSH and CDR2 LQKENI. This CDR3 has 14 amino acids. The CDR3: CASFRTGGTDTQYF. CDR3 bases: TGTGCCAGCTTCCGGACTGGCGGCACAGATACGCAGTATTTT.

The chain has TRBV18 and TRBJ2-1; TRBD1 is a possible D gene (5 bases). CDR3 length: 15 amino acids. Per germline, CDR1 KGHSH and CDR2 LQKENI. The V gene lost 0 bases and the J gene lost 4 bases, with 10 bases spanning the gap. The DNA for the CDR3 is TGTGCCAGCTCACCACCGCTGGGGCCGTACAATGAGCAGTTCTTC. It encodes CASSPPLGPYNEQFF.

The V and J genes are TRBV2 and TRBJ1-4; D may be TRBD1 (5 bases). CDR1 is SNHLY, CDR2 FYNNEI, per germline. V shed 7 bases and J shed 7 bases, with 19 bases lying between them. This CDR3 is 15 amino acids long. The CDR3 reads CASTLSGTPGEKLFF. DNA of the CDR3: TGTGCCAGCACCCTTTCCGGGACTCCCGGTGAAAAACTGTTTTTT.

V and J are TRBV5-8 and TRBJ1-1; possibly TRBD1 for D (5 bases). The ends were cut back, 10 bases at V and 4 bases at J, with 11 bases in the middle. The V gene's germline CDR1 is SGHTS and CDR2 YDEGEE. This CDR3 has 11 residues. CDR3 nucleotide sequence: TGTGCCTCTGTGGGGGGCACTGAAGCTTTCTTT. This encodes CASVGGTEAFF.

The genes are TRBV4-2 and TRBJ1-4, with D tentatively TRBD1 (5 bases). CDR1 and CDR2 (germline): LGHNA, YNFKEQ. V was shortened by 4 bases and J by 4 bases, with 13 bases between the two germline ends. The CDR3 sequence is 15 residues long. The CDR3 reads CASSLPTAGNEKLFF. CDR3 coding DNA: TGTGCCAGCAGCCTCCCGACAGCCGGTAATGAAAAACTGTTTTTT.

This clone was recorded many times. The rearrangement links TRBV7-9 to TRBJ2-3; D is unresolved. CDR1 is SEHNR and CDR2 is FQNEAQ in the germline V gene (reference sequence). With 5 bases removed from V and 3 bases from J, the gap between germline ends came to 15 bases. The length of the CDR3 is 15 residues. This chain's CDR3 is CASSPKGGLTDTQYF. In DNA, the CDR3 is TGTGCCAGCAGCCCCAAAGGCGGTTTAACAGATACGCAGTATTTT.

The chain couples TRBV7-3 to TRBJ2-2; TRBD1 matches 8 bases. Germline-derived CDR1 and CDR2 are SGHTA and FQGTGA. Trimming took 4 bases from V and 5 from J; bases not matched to a gene: 6. The CDR3 is 15 residues long. CDR3 sequence: CASSSRTGQTGELFF. CDR3 coding DNA: TGTGCCAGCAGCTCGAGGACAGGGCAGACCGGGGAGCTGTTTTTT.

The chain is built from TRBV7-3 and TRBJ2-5; weak D call: TRBD1 (6 bases). The V gene lost 1 base and the J gene lost 3 bases, with 9 bases spanning the gap. Germline CDR1 is SGHTA and CDR2 is FQGTGA. This CDR3 is 14 amino acids long. The CDR3 bases are TGTGCCAGCAGCTTAAGCCCAGGGGAAGAGACCCAGTACTTC. This translates into CASSLSPGEETQYF.

The V gene is TRBV9, the J gene TRBJ1-2; weak D call: TRBD1 (5 bases). V gave up 0 bases and J gave up 0 bases, with 18 bases separating them. This CDR3 spans 18 amino acids. Germline V gene lookup returns CDR1 SGDLS and CDR2 YYNGEE. CDR3 nucleotides: TGTGCCAGCAGCGTAGACGCCGCAGGGTGGGGTTCTAACTATGGCTACACCTTC. It yields the protein CASSVDAAGWGSNYGYTF.

The CDR3: CASSSTGINQPQHF. The CDR3 region has the DNA TGTGCCAGCAGCTCGACAGGGATCAATCAGCCCCAGCATTTT. The chain employs TRBV5-5 and TRBJ1-5; 7 positions match TRBD1. Germline assignment: CDR1 SGHKS and CDR2 YYEKEE (reference sequence). The CDR3 sequence is 14 residues long. V lost 3 bases, J lost 3 bases, and 3 bases stayed unmatched.

The chain employs TRBV3-1 (or the pseudogene TRBV3-2) and TRBJ1-4; a possible D gene is TRBD1 (5 bases). From germline, CDR1 is LGHDT and CDR2 YNNKEL (reference sequence). The V end lost 0 bases, the J end lost 10 bases, and 9 bases lay between the germline ends. The CDR3 loop spans 13 amino acids. The DNA for the CDR3 is TGTGCCAGCAGCCAAGAGTTGGGGGGAAAACTGTTTTTT. This sequence encodes CASSQELGGKLFF.

This clone was seen only once. The chain links TRBV30 to TRBJ1-2, with 8 nucleotides matching TRBD1. The CDR3 is made up of 12 amino acids. Looked up from germline, CDR1 is GTSNPN and CDR2 is SVGIG (reference sequence). With V trimmed by 5 bases and J by 4 bases, 3 bases remained unmatched. In nucleotides, the CDR3 is TGTGCCTGGGGAGGGACAGGCTATGGCTACACCTTC. Translating gives CAWGGTGYGYTF.

The chain couples TRBV27 to TRBJ1-5; no firm D call. Germline loops: CDR1 MNHEY, CDR2 SMNVEV (reference sequence). The CDR3 runs to 14 residues. V lost 2 bases and J lost 2, with 7 bases in between. The CDR3: CASSLAGGNQPQHF. CDR3 in DNA: TGTGCCAGCAGTTTAGCGGGTGGCAATCAGCCCCAGCATTTT.

The chain has TRBV19 and TRBJ1-2, with D possibly matching TRBD1 (6 bases). V shed 9 bases and J shed 4 bases, with 15 bases lying between them. From germline, CDR1 is LNHDA and CDR2 SQIVND (reference sequence). The CDR3 sequence is 13 residues long. The DNA for the CDR3 is TGTGCCAGCTATCGGACAGCTCCCTATGGCTACACCTTC. This codes for CASYRTAPYGYTF.

The genes are TRBV6-1 and TRBJ1-1; D may be TRBD1 (5 bases). V was shortened by 3 bases and J by 1 base, with 9 bases between the two germline ends. The CDR3 is made up of 14 amino acids. Germline V lookup: CDR1 MNHNS, CDR2 SASEGT. The CDR3 DNA follows: TGTGCCAGCAGTGAGAGACAGAGGAACACTGAAGCTTTCTTT. Translating gives CASSERQRNTEAFF.

The chain carries TRBV18 and TRBJ2-6, with 7 bases that match TRBD1. CDR1 and CDR2 (germline): KGHSH, LQKENI. This CDR3 spans 17 amino acids. After removal of 6 bases from V and 0 bases from J, the junction contained 8 bases not matched to a gene. The CDR3 DNA is TGTGCCAGCTCTCCCGGGACAGTTGACTCTGGGGCCAACGTCCTGACTTTC. Residues: CASSPGTVDSGANVLTF.

The chain has TRBV4-2 and TRBJ2-4, with 11 bases lining up with TRBD2. Trimming cost V 2 bases and J 0 bases; bases outside gene matches: 3. Per the germline V gene, CDR1 is LGHNA and CDR2 is YNFKEQ. The CDR3 loop spans 17 amino acids. DNA of the CDR3: TGTGCCAGCAGCCAACGGACTAGCGGGCTAGCCAAAAACATTCAGTACTTC. Its translation is CASSQRTSGLAKNIQYF.